The clone carrying this TCR beta chain occurred a few times. Its antigen is not identified. Antigen-specific CD4+ T cells were expanded with viral peptide pools in the ViraFEST assay before sequencing. With around ten days of culture completed, CD4+ T cells were isolated. Two doses of BNT162b2 or mRNA-1273 vaccine were administered to participants. V was pared by 4 bases and J by 2 bases, with 15 bases between. The CDR3 extends over 16 amino acids. CDR1 SGHRS and CDR2 YFSETQ come from the germline V gene. The sample comes from a study of vaccination effects on CD4 cells after COVID-19. Study results and limitations: From healthy vaccinees, only 1 of 255 vaccine-induced clones also reacted to common cold coronaviruses.

Clones were sequenced by immunoSEQ multiplex PCR, and TCRdb holds only the in-frame ones, with some missing. The profile covers 50,000 to 65,000 clones, with 73% appearing a single time and 1.2% taken by the ten largest. The chain links TRBV5-1 to TRBJ2-2; D perhaps matches TRBD1 (6 bases). The receptor's source is a human donor who received a COVID-19 vaccine. The starting material was CD4+ T cells from PBMCs cultured with HCoV-229E spike peptides, obtained after COVID-19 vaccination. CDR3 loop: CASSNGTKQNTGELFF. The CDR3 coding sequence is TGCGCCAGCAGCAACGGGACAAAACAAAACACCGGGGAGCTGTTTTTT. Variable domain in full (rest from reference TRBV5-1 and TRBJ2-2): KAGVTQTPRYLIKTRGQQVTLSCSPISGHRSVSWYQQTPGQGLQFLFEYFSETQRNKGNFPGRFSGRQFSNSRSEMNVSTLELGDSALYLCASSNGTKQNTGELFFGEGSRLTVL.